The 31 T cell receptor beta chains below were found in one sample sequenced in a study of cytomegalovirus exposure and HLA in healthy donors. Vbeta (60) and Jbeta (13) primers were used in the PCR. Clones were sequenced by immunoSEQ multiplex PCR, and TCRdb holds only the in-frame ones, with some missing. The sample includes more than 150,000 clones, roughly four fifths of them seen just once. The sample taken for sequencing was PBMCs. The receptors originated from a man between 18 and 29 years old in good health and CMV-seronegative.

The V call is TRBV5-1, the J call TRBJ1-1, with D perhaps matching TRBD1 (6 bases). CDR1 SGHRS and CDR2 YFSETQ come from the germline V gene. The CDR3 runs 13 residues. The V and J ends lost 3 bases and 6 bases respectively, with 12 bases between them. For the CDR3, the DNA is TGCGCCAGCAGCTGGGACACGGCCGCTGAAGCTTTCTTT. Translating it yields CASSWDTAAEAFF.

The rearrangement uses TRBV9 and TRBJ1-1, with D maybe TRBD1 (5 bases). With 2 bases removed from V and 1 base from J, the gap between germline ends came to 15 bases. The CDR3 contains 16 residues. Germline-derived CDR1 and CDR2 are SGDLS and YYNGEE. CDR3 amino acids: CASSVSVNGGNTEAFF. Written as DNA, the CDR3 is TGTGCCAGCAGCGTGTCGGTAAACGGGGGGAACACTGAAGCTTTCTTT. The variable domain in full, with the rest retrieved from reference TRBV9 and TRBJ1-1, is DSGVTQTPKHLITATGQRVTLRCSPRSGDLSVYWYQQSLDQGLQFLIQYYNGEERAKGNILERFSAQQFPDLHSELNLSSLELGDSALYFCASSVSVNGGNTEAFFGQGTRLTVV.

This clone was detected a few times. The chain links TRBV2 to TRBJ2-6; D ambiguous. This CDR3 is built from 15 residues. V lost 5 bases to trimming and J lost 0 bases, with 8 bases between them. Germline CDR1 and CDR2: SNHLY and FYNNEI. CDR3: CASSPLSSGANVLTF. CDR3 nucleotides: TGTGCCAGCAGTCCCTTGAGCTCTGGGGCCAACGTCCTGACTTTC.

The CDR3 nucleotides are TGTGCCAGCAGTGAGCGGTTGGCAGGGAGCAATCAGCCCCAGCATTTT. Translating it yields CASSERLAGSNQPQHF. The gene calls are TRBV2 and TRBJ1-5; D possibly corresponds to TRBD1 (5 bases). Trimming pared 3 bases from V and 1 base from J, leaving 13 bases between. Per the germline V gene, CDR1 is SNHLY and CDR2 is FYNNEI. The CDR3 runs to 16 residues.

This clone was seen only a few times. V usage is TRBV28 and J usage is TRBJ1-1; 10 bases align to TRBD1. CDR1 and CDR2 from the germline V gene are MDHEN and SYDVKM. Trimming took 6 bases from V and 7 from J; bases not matched to a gene: 5. The CDR3 is 13 amino acids. CDR3 coding DNA: TGTGCCAGCAGGAGGACAGGGGGAGGTGAAGCTTTCTTT. It codes for CASRRTGGGEAFF.

The CDR3 coding sequence is TGTGCCAGCAGTCCTACCCAGGGTGTGGAGACCCAGTACTTC. Translated: CASSPTQGVETQYF. V and J are TRBV6-5 and TRBJ2-5; a weak D match, TRBD1 (5 bases). Germline CDR1 is MNHEY and CDR2 is SVGAGI. V lost 5 bases, J lost 5 bases, and 15 bases lay in between. CDR3 size: 14 residues.

The rearrangement uses TRBV20-1 and TRBJ1-2; 8 bases match TRBD1. This CDR3 is 11 amino acids long. CDR1 DFQATT and CDR2 SNEGSKA come from the germline V gene (reference sequence). Unmatched junction bases numbered 3, after V lost 5 bases and J lost 7 bases. The CDR3 region is CSADRGSGYTF. CDR3 coding DNA: TGCAGTGCTGACAGGGGTTCTGGCTACACCTTC.

V gene TRBV6-5 combines with J gene TRBJ1-6; TRBD1 agrees at 12 bases. The junction had 10 bases not matched to a gene; V was cut back by 5 bases and J by 14 bases. The CDR3 contains 15 residues. Germline CDR1 and CDR2: MNHEY and SVGAGI. The DNA for the CDR3 is TGTGCCAGCAGTGGCGGGACAGGGGGCATCGGGACCCTCCACTTT. It codes for CASSGGTGGIGTLHF.

The rearrangement links TRBV6-1 to TRBJ1-1; the D gene is possibly TRBD1 (6 bases). With 5 bases removed from V and 5 bases from J, the gap between germline ends came to 12 bases. This CDR3 comprises 13 residues. In germline, CDR1 is MNHNS, CDR2 SASEGT. The CDR3 is CASSPRGVTEAFF. In nucleotides, the CDR3 is TGTGCCAGCAGTCCCAGGGGAGTTACTGAAGCTTTCTTT.

The chain combines TRBV4-2 with TRBJ2-5; TRBD2 agrees at 7 bases. The junction had 5 bases not matched to a gene; V was cut back by 5 bases and J by 2 bases. Germline CDR1 reads LGHNA; CDR2 reads YNFKEQ. The CDR3 totals 14 residues. The CDR3 nucleotides are TGTGCCAGCAGCACTGGAGCGGGGCAAGAGACCCAGTACTTC. The encoded protein is CASSTGAGQETQYF.

The V call is TRBV7-3, the J call TRBJ2-1; maybe TRBD2 (6 bases). V lost 0 bases and J lost 6, with 12 bases in between. The CDR3 covers 15 residues. CDR1 is SGHTA, CDR2 FQGTGA, per germline. CDR3 in amino acids: CASSLTAGMGNEQFF. CDR3 in DNA: TGTGCCAGCAGCTTAACGGCGGGAATGGGCAATGAGCAGTTCTTC. Based on the CDR3 plus reference TRBV7-3 and TRBJ2-1, the full variable domain is GAGVSQTPSNKVTEKGKYVELRCDPISGHTALYWYRQSLGQGPEFLIYFQGTGAADDSGLPNDRFFAVRPEGSVSTLKIQRTERGDSAVYLCASSLTAGMGNEQFFGPGTRLTVL.

The chain recombines TRBV5-6 with TRBJ2-7, with D possibly matching TRBD2 (6 bases). The length of the CDR3 is 13 residues. V was trimmed by 7 bases and J by 3 bases, leaving 14 bases between them. Germline CDR1 is SGHDT and CDR2 is YYEEEE. CDR3 bases: TGTGCCAGCCAACGGGACTGGCACTACGAGCAGTACTTC. This translates into CASQRDWHYEQYF.

The CDR3 protein is CASRRSGTNQETQYF. DNA for the CDR3: TGCGCCAGCAGACGGTCCGGGACTAACCAAGAGACCCAGTACTTC. The V gene is TRBV5-1, the J gene TRBJ2-5; TRBD2 matches 7 bases. V was pared by 5 bases and J by 0 bases, with 7 bases of the junction left unmatched. In germline, CDR1 is SGHRS, CDR2 YFSETQ. This CDR3 spans 15 amino acids.

The J gene is TRBJ2-3, the V gene TRBV7-2; 10 bases are a match to TRBD2. This CDR3 comprises 16 residues. V shed 4 bases, J shed 2 bases, and the junction held 6 bases outside the gene matches. Looked up from germline, CDR1 is SGHTA and CDR2 is FQGNSA. The CDR3 DNA is TGTGCCAGCAGCTCCTCACTAGCGGGGCCCACAGATACGCAGTATTTT. This gives the protein CASSSSLAGPTDTQYF.

This clone was seen just once. The V call is TRBV6-6, the J call TRBJ1-4; 8 bases agree with TRBD1. The V gene's germline CDR1 is MNHNY and CDR2 SVGAGI (reference sequence). Germline trimming cut 5 bases from V and 8 bases from J; bases unmatched to any gene: 7. The CDR3 extends over 14 amino acids. For the CDR3, the DNA is TGTGCCAGCAGTACGAAGGACAGGGACGAAAAACTGTTTTTT. Its protein is CASSTKDRDEKLFF.

The chain recombines TRBV27 with TRBJ2-3; D unclear. V gave up 3 bases and J gave up 5 bases, with 12 bases separating them. CDR3 length: 14 amino acids. The V gene's germline CDR1 is MNHEY and CDR2 SMNVEV (reference sequence). The chain's CDR3 is CASSLAWLGDTQYF. The CDR3 nucleotides read TGTGCCAGCAGTTTGGCCTGGCTTGGAGATACGCAGTATTTT.

The chain employs TRBV28 and TRBJ2-2, with 7 bases that match TRBD1. Unmatched junction bases numbered 7, after V lost 6 bases and J lost 3 bases. CDR1 is MDHEN and CDR2 is SYDVKM in the germline V gene. The CDR3 length is 15 residues. The CDR3 DNA reads as TGTGCCAGCAGGGAATACAGGGGTGACACCGGGGAGCTGTTTTTT. The encoded protein is CASREYRGDTGELFF. Combining the CDR3 with reference TRBV28 and TRBJ2-2 gives the whole variable domain DVKVTQSSRYLVKRTGEKVFLECVQDMDHENMFWYRQDPGLGLRLIYFSYDVKMKEKGDIPEGYSVSREKKERFSLILESASTNQTSMYLCASREYRGDTGELFFGEGSRLTVL.

The chain is built from TRBV7-2 and TRBJ2-5; 11 positions match TRBD2. This CDR3 contains 17 residues. Germline CDR1 SGHTA, CDR2 FQGNSA. V was clipped by 3 bases and J by 5 bases; unmatched bases: 11. The CDR3 DNA follows: TGTGCCAGCAGCTTCCTCCCGGGACTAGCGGTGAGGGAGACCCAGTACTTC. It encodes CASSFLPGLAVRETQYF. The full variable domain, its missing parts supplied by reference TRBV7-2 and TRBJ2-5, is GAGVSQSPSNKVTEKGKDVELRCDPISGHTALYWYRQSLGQGLEFLIYFQGNSAPDKSGLPSDRFSAERTGGSVSTLTIQRTQQEDSAVYLCASSFLPGLAVRETQYFGPGTRLLVL.

The CDR3 nucleotides read TGTGCCAGCAGCTTCCCGTGGAACACTGAAGCTTTCTTT. This translates into CASSFPWNTEAFF. The chain is built from TRBV7-9 and TRBJ1-1; D is undetermined. The CDR3 has 13 amino acids. Trimming pared 3 bases from V and 1 base from J, leaving 6 bases between. Per the germline V gene, CDR1 is SEHNR and CDR2 is FQNEAQ (reference sequence).

The V gene is TRBV15, the J gene TRBJ2-7, with 11 bases aligning to TRBD1. CDR1 is LNHNV, CDR2 YYDKDF, per germline (reference sequence). The CDR3 length is 16 residues. Unmatched junction bases numbered 5, after V lost 2 bases and J lost 2 bases. The DNA for the CDR3 is TGTGCCACCAGCAGACACCGGGACAGGGGGACCTACGAGCAGTACTTC. Protein: CATSRHRDRGTYEQYF.

This clone was seen a few times. The V gene is TRBV10-2, the J gene TRBJ1-3, with D maybe TRBD1 (5 bases). The CDR3 contains 15 residues. Germline V gene data show CDR1 as WSHSY and CDR2 as SAAADI. V shed 7 bases and J shed 0 bases, with 13 bases lying between them. The CDR3 loop reads CASTGEISSGNTIYF. As DNA, the CDR3 is TGCGCCAGCACGGGGGAGATTAGCTCTGGAAACACCATATATTTT.

This chain links TRBV10-3 with TRBJ1-1, with TRBD1 as a possible D gene (6 bases). The CDR3 contains 14 residues. Germline V gene data show CDR1 as ENHRY and CDR2 as SYGVKD. Trimming took off 2 bases at V and 7 bases at J, with 14 bases between the two ends. CDR3 residues: CAISEDRLGSEAFF. The CDR3 DNA reads TGTGCCATCAGTGAGGACAGGTTAGGGAGTGAAGCTTTCTTT.

In its sample, this clone was seen once. The CDR3 reads CASSQTGYEQYF. The CDR3 nucleotides are TGTGCCAGCAGTCAAACGGGCTACGAGCAGTACTTC. The chain combines TRBV2 with TRBJ2-7; the D is unclear. Germline values: CDR1 SNHLY, CDR2 FYNNEI. The CDR3 runs 12 residues. V was clipped by 5 bases and J by 3 bases, with 8 bases between them.

This clone was seen a single time. The V call is TRBV27, the J call TRBJ1-6, with D hard to call. V shed 10 bases and J shed 4 bases, with 11 bases lying between them. Germline lookup yields CDR1 MNHEY and CDR2 SMNVEV (reference sequence). The CDR3 totals 13 residues. This chain's CDR3 is CATSTGYNSPLHF. CDR3 in DNA: TGTGCCACTTCGACGGGGTATAATTCACCCCTCCACTTT.

The chain joins TRBV6-1 to TRBJ1-1; D uncertain. Trimming took 6 bases from V and 1 from J, leaving 15 bases between them. This CDR3 comprises 15 residues. The germline gives CDR1 MNHNS, CDR2 SASEGT. The CDR3 nucleotides read TGTGCCAGCAGCCGACTCCTGCCGGCGAACACTGAAGCTTTCTTT. Translating gives CASSRLLPANTEAFF.

This chain connects TRBV7-3 to TRBJ2-3, with D possibly TRBD2 on 7 matching bases. Between the trimmed V and J ends, which lost 8 bases and 2 bases, there was a span of 14 bases. Germline V gives CDR1 SGHTA, CDR2 FQGTGA. The CDR3 is 14 residues long. CDR3 sequence: CASPRRGLTDTQYF. CDR3 DNA sequence: TGTGCCAGCCCCCGGCGGGGGCTCACAGATACGCAGTATTTT.

The V call is TRBV12-5, the J call TRBJ1-5; 7 bases align to TRBD1. The J segment lost 2 bases and the V segment lost 9 bases, leaving 1 base of the junction unmatched. This CDR3 region has 12 residues. Germline lookup yields CDR1 LGHNT and CDR2 FRNRAP. CDR3 in DNA: TGTGCTAGCGGACAGGGCAATCAGCCCCAGCATTTT. The encoded protein is CASGQGNQPQHF.

The chain employs TRBV28 and TRBJ1-2, with 11 bases matching TRBD1. The CDR3 extends over 15 amino acids. Germline V gives CDR1 MDHEN, CDR2 SYDVKM. V shed 5 bases and J 8 bases; nucleotides not matched to a gene: 10. CDR3 sequence: CASSPPGTGGGGYTF. The CDR3 coding sequence is TGTGCCAGCAGTCCCCCGGGGACAGGGGGAGGGGGCTACACCTTC.

This clone was observed a handful of times. The J gene is TRBJ2-2, the V gene TRBV2; possible D gene TRBD2, 6 bases. Trimming left V 7 bases short and J 6 bases short, with 30 bases between. In germline, CDR1 is SNHLY, CDR2 FYNNEI. This CDR3 is built from 19 residues. CDR3 DNA sequence: TGTGCCAGCACCCTCTTGGCGGGAATAGGGTCAACTAGCCCCGGGGAGCTGTTTTTT. It is translated as CASTLLAGIGSTSPGELFF.

The chain carries TRBV19 and TRBJ1-1; 9 nucleotides match TRBD1. Germline V CDR1 and CDR2: LNHDA, SQIVND (reference sequence). This CDR3 spans 14 amino acids. Trimming took 5 bases from V and 0 from J; bases not matched to a gene: 1. This chain's CDR3 is CASSWDRVNTEAFF. The CDR3 DNA reads TGTGCCAGTAGTTGGGACAGGGTGAACACTGAAGCTTTCTTT.

About this clone itself: The sample has other DNA sequences that encode this CDR3 too. The rearrangement uses TRBV28 and TRBJ1-2; maybe TRBD1 (5 bases). V was trimmed by 5 bases and J by 3 bases, leaving 7 bases between them. Germline CDR1 MDHEN, CDR2 SYDVKM. The CDR3 runs 12 residues. The CDR3 is CASSRGDYGYTF. CDR3 DNA: TGTGCCAGCAGTAGGGGTGACTATGGCTACACCTTC.